The 8 T cell receptor beta chains presented below share a single source sample, sequenced in a study of cytomegalovirus exposure and HLA in healthy donors. 13 Jbeta primers and 60 Vbeta primers were used for the PCR. The assay was immunoSEQ multiplex PCR, and TCRdb's table has in-frame clones only and misses some. The data show some 120,000 clones, around 81% seen once. Material: PBMCs. These receptors all stem from a woman aged 40 to 50 in good health and CMV-seronegative.

The chain has TRBV28 and TRBJ2-1; 8 nucleotides line up with TRBD1. Germline V gene sequence: CDR1 MDHEN, CDR2 SYDVKM. V dropped 6 bases and J dropped 4; count of bases not matched to a gene: 8. The length of the CDR3 is 15 residues. The DNA of the CDR3 is TGTGCCAGCAGAAACCGGGACAGGTTATACAATGAGCAGTTCTTC. This encodes CASRNRDRLYNEQFF.

This chain links TRBV19 with TRBJ1-1; TRBD1 is a possible D gene (5 bases). The CDR3 runs to 15 residues. V was clipped by 4 bases and J by 4 bases, with 16 bases between them. Looked up from germline, CDR1 is LNHDA and CDR2 is SQIVND (reference sequence). This CDR3 reads CASSNVWGGGTEAFF. CDR3 DNA sequence: TGTGCCAGTAGTAACGTATGGGGCGGTGGCACTGAAGCTTTCTTT.

The chain links TRBV5-8 to TRBJ2-3, with 11 bases aligning to TRBD1. The trim removed 4 bases at V and 6 bases at J, leaving 7 bases unmatched. Looked up from germline, CDR1 is SGHTS and CDR2 is YDEGEE. This CDR3 comprises 15 residues. The CDR3 region is CASSRDRGASDTQYF. The CDR3 bases are TGTGCCAGCAGCCGGGACAGGGGGGCATCGGATACGCAGTATTTT.

This clone was detected only once. The chain uses TRBV11-2 and TRBJ2-7; 11 bases agree with TRBD2. This CDR3 contains 15 residues. Per the germline V gene, CDR1 is SGHAT and CDR2 is FQNNGV. The V segment lost 6 bases and the J segment 1 base; nucleotides outside the gene matches: 5. For the CDR3, the DNA is TGTGCCAGCAGAACTACTAGCGGGAGTTCCTACGAGCAGTACTTC. Translating gives CASRTTSGSSYEQYF.

This clone was seen a few times. The CDR3 nucleotides read TGTGCCAGCAGCTTAACCCCCGGTTCAGGTGAAAAACTGTTTTTT. This translates into CASSLTPGSGEKLFF. The V gene is TRBV7-8, the J gene TRBJ1-4; no definite D call. The CDR3 runs to 15 residues. The germline V gene has CDR1 SGHVS and CDR2 FQNEAQ. V was shortened by 2 bases and J by 7 bases, with 14 bases between the two germline ends.

V and J are TRBV4-1 and TRBJ2-2; TRBD2 matches at 11 bases. The CDR3 runs to 17 residues. V dropped 0 bases and J dropped 6; count of bases not matched to a gene: 6. Per the germline V gene, CDR1 is MGHRA and CDR2 is YSYEKL. CDR3 nucleotides: TGCGCCAGCAGCCAAGACACTAGCGGGAGTTCGGCCGGGGAGCTGTTTTTT. Its protein product is CASSQDTSGSSAGELFF.

V gene TRBV19 combines with J gene TRBJ1-5; D perhaps matches TRBD1 (5 bases). Trimming shortened V by 1 base and J by 2 bases, and 9 bases separated the two germline ends. Germline CDR1 reads LNHDA; CDR2 reads SQIVND (reference sequence). There are 15 residues in the CDR3. The CDR3 region is CASSIARARNQPQHF. The DNA of the CDR3 is TGTGCCAGTAGTATAGCCAGGGCCCGCAATCAGCCCCAGCATTTT.

This clone occurred a few times. The rearrangement joins TRBV5-4 to TRBJ1-1; D remains unclear. Germline V lookup: CDR1 SGHNT, CDR2 YYREEE (reference sequence). V was cut by 0 bases and J by 2 bases, with 8 bases left in between. The CDR3 is 14 residues long. CDR3 in DNA: TGTGCCAGCAGCTTGGCCAATCCCAACACTGAAGCTTTCTTT. It encodes CASSLANPNTEAFF.